This T cell receptor beta chain was recovered during a study of T-cell reconstitution after alpha-beta-depleted transplantation in children. Germline V CDR1 and CDR2: DFQATT, SNEGSKA (reference sequence). This CDR3 spans 15 amino acids. Notes on the study in general: T-cell counts and diversity at one year post-transplant came mainly from newly produced T cells. The study reportedly traced alpha-beta T cells about two months after transplant to several hundred expanded graft clones. Surviving recipient T cells and thymic progenitors produced the high day-60 TCRbeta diversity seen in some patients.

Preparing the TCRbeta library involved the use of unique molecular identifiers. TCRdb recomputed calls from the PCR reads with MiXCR, one row per CDR3 protein. This table holds around 420,000 distinct CDR3 sequences, under 20% found once. About this clonotype: Its target is not known. Its ends do not fully match the called genes, so a read error is possible.

The chain is built from TRBV20-1 and TRBJ1-1; 7 nucleotides agree with TRBD1. This clonotype was obtained from a boy younger than two who had a stem cell transplant for Wiskott-Aldrich syndrome, so the T cells may come from the graft donor. The sample was PBMCs, mostly from graft donor cells, taken 360 days after TCRalphabeta/CD19-depleted stem cell transplant. For the CDR3, the DNA is TGCAGGGGTACAGGGGCGAGTGCGCGGGGAACTGAAGCCTTCTTT. Its protein is CRGTGASARGTEAFF.